This TCR beta chain was recovered during a study of blood T cell repertoires in COVID-19. About the research overall: Spain, Italy and the United States supplied samples that represented acute and convalescent COVID-19. PBMCs, B-cell-depleted T cells, or T cells provided the cDNA or gDNA that made up the material.

The CDR3 runs to 15 residues. CDR1 and CDR2 from the germline V gene are SGHRS and YFSETQ. V shed 0 bases and J shed 1 base, with 7 bases lying between them. About this clone: Additional DNA sequences in this sample encode the identical CDR3.

Original analysis: Amplified reference gene primers provided the basis for estimating nucleated cell counts. Repertoires were generated with immunoSEQ multiplex PCR, while TCRdb's copy carries only in-frame clones and drops some. The D gene and trimming were derived from the DNA, and the V and J assignments and clone size from that table. Of 200,000 to 250,000 clones listed, 80% were seen once; the top ten hold 5.5%. The specimen was peripheral blood. This receptor was identified in a woman between 65 and 79 years old with acute or convalescent COVID-19. The gene calls are TRBV5-1 and TRBJ2-2; D is perhaps TRBD1 (6 bases). CDR3 nucleotides: TGCGCCAGCAGCTTGGCCAGGGGGAACACCGGGGAGCTGTTTTTT. This encodes CASSLARGNTGELFF.